Listed below are T cell receptor beta chains from one sample, sequenced in a study of response to subunit inactivated influenza vaccine. TCRdb re-called the RT-PCR reads with MiXCR, one entry per CDR3 protein. The sample records more than 450,000 distinct CDR3 sequences, around 11% being singletons. Sample: PBMCs from blood, taken on the day of vaccination. The receptors were sampled from a man aged 50-59 years who received an inactivated influenza vaccine. Each CDR3 is given with its conserved first and last residue. D genes are given only for firm matches. Rows give clone size only sometimes, using once, few, many, or a class for an expanded clone.

D	J	size	V	DNA	CDR3
-	TRBJ2-7	many	TRBV11-2	TGTGCCAGCAGCCCAGACTACCTCTCCTACGAGCAGTACTTC	CASSPDYLSYEQYF
TRBD2	TRBJ2-7	many	TRBV7-9	TGTGCCAGCAGCTTGAGCGGGAGATGGGAAGAGCAGTACTTC	CASSLSGRWEEQYF
TRBD2	TRBJ2-2	few	TRBV6-2/TRBV6-3	TGTGCCAGCAGTTTCGTTAGCGGGAGAGCCACCGGGGAGCTGTTTTTT	CASSFVSGRATGELFF
-	TRBJ1-6	few	TRBV6-1	TGTGCCAGCACCCCGACCAGACCGATGGAAAGCTCCTATAATTCACCCCTCCACTTT	CASTPTRPMESSYNSPLHF
TRBD2	TRBJ2-1	-	TRBV5-1	TGCGCCAGCAGCTCACGGGGGGGCAGCAATGAGCAGTTCTTC	CASSSRGGSNEQFF
-	TRBJ2-1	many	TRBV7-3	TGTGCCAGCAGTAGCGGTTCCTACAATGAGCAGTTCTTC	CASSSGSYNEQFF
TRBD1	TRBJ2-7	many	TRBV12-3/TRBV12-4	TGTGCCAGCAGTTTCGGCCCCCAGGGGGCGAGGGGCGAGCAGTACTTC	CASSFGPQGARGEQYF
-	TRBJ2-7	-	TRBV10-3	TGTGCCATCAGTGAGTCCCGTGGGCAGGGGCGCAGATACGAGCAGTACTTC	CAISESRGQGRRYEQYF
-	TRBJ2-5	-	TRBV29-1	TGCAGCGCCCACGGAGGGGGGGAGGAGACCCAGTACTTC	CSAHGGGEETQYF
-	TRBJ1-1	-	TRBV27	TGTGCCAGCAGTTTAAAAGGAGACATGAACACTGAAGCTTTCTTT	CASSLKGDMNTEAFF
-	TRBJ2-2	-	TRBV4-2	TGTGCCAGCAGCCATCCCGGGACACTGAACACCGGGGAGCTGTTTTTT	CASSHPGTLNTGELFF
-	TRBJ2-2	-	TRBV10-2	TGCGCCAGCAGGACGGGACACCTCGCCGGGGAGCTGTTTTTT	CASRTGHLAGELFF
TRBD1	TRBJ1-1	few	TRBV4-3	TGCGCCAGCAGCCAATGGAGTCCCGGGACAGGGTTTAGGACTGAAGCTTTCTTT	CASSQWSPGTGFRTEAFF
-	TRBJ1-1	few	TRBV4-2	TGTGCCAGCGGTGCCTCGATCGGGGGAGGAAACACTGAAGCTTTCTTT	CASGASIGGGNTEAFF
-	TRBJ2-7	-	TRBV13	TGTGCCAGCAGCTCGGGACCGCAAGCGGCCTACGAGCAGTACTTC	CASSSGPQAAYEQYF
-	TRBJ2-7	-	TRBV5-1	TGCGCCAGCAGGAAAGGGGGGGCCGACGAGCAGTACTTC	CASRKGGADEQYF
-	TRBJ2-7	few	TRBV28	TGTGCCAGCAGTTCCCCGGATGGACGCCCCGAGCAGTACTTC	CASSSPDGRPEQYF
TRBD2	TRBJ2-3	few	TRBV6-2/TRBV6-3	TGTGCCAGCAGTCCAGGCCTGCCTAGCGGAGATACGCAGTATTTT	CASSPGLPSGDTQYF
-	TRBJ2-7	-	TRBV11-2	TGTGCCAGCAGCTACTCCGGGACCCCCCAGGTGCAGTACTTC	CASSYSGTPQVQYF
-	TRBJ2-7	many	TRBV4-1	TGCGCCAGCAGCGAGGGATTTACCTACGAGCAGTACTTC	CASSEGFTYEQYF
TRBD1	TRBJ1-5	-	TRBV29-1	TGCAGCGTGCGCCGGGACAGGGGGGAACCCCAGCATTTT	CSVRRDRGEPQHF
TRBD2	TRBJ2-3	few	TRBV10-3	TGTGCCATCAGCCTGACTAGCGGGAGCCTCTCAGATACGCAGTATTTT	CAISLTSGSLSDTQYF
-	TRBJ1-1	few	TRBV11-2	TGTGCCAGCAGTTCCGACTTAACCCTGGGGACTGAAGCTTTCTTT	CASSSDLTLGTEAFF
-	TRBJ1-2	-	TRBV12-3/TRBV12-4	TGTGCCAGCAGTTTCCACAGGGTCTTCGGGGATGGCTACACCTTC	CASSFHRVFGDGYTF
-	TRBJ1-4	many	TRBV5-4	TGTGCCAGCAGCCTCGGGGGAACTAATGAAAAACTGTTTTTT	CASSLGGTNEKLFF
TRBD2	TRBJ2-7	many	TRBV5-6	TGTGCCAGCAGCGGTGGGACTAGCGGGAGGGCCGAGAGCTCCTACGAGCAGTACTTC	CASSGGTSGRAESSYEQYF
-	TRBJ1-5	-	TRBV7-2	TGTGCCAGCAGCCCCGACGGCCTGGGCAATCAGCCCCAGCATTTT	CASSPDGLGNQPQHF
TRBD2	TRBJ2-3	many	TRBV20-1	TGCAGTGCTCAACTAGCGGGAACAGATACGCAGTATTTT	CSAQLAGTDTQYF
-	TRBJ2-2	-	TRBV18	TGTGCCAGCTCACCACTCAGGGGGAACACCGGGGAGCTGTTTTTT	CASSPLRGNTGELFF
-	TRBJ1-3	many	TRBV7-6	TGTGCCAGCAGCTTACAACAGGGTGCCCACTCTGGAAACACCATATATTTT	CASSLQQGAHSGNTIYF
-	TRBJ1-6	many	TRBV5-1	TGCGCCAGCAGCGGCGACAGAAATTCACCCCTCCACTTT	CASSGDRNSPLHF
TRBD1	TRBJ1-4	-	TRBV6-5	TGTGCCAGCAGTTACGGGACAGGGGCTGAAAAACTGTTTTTT	CASSYGTGAEKLFF
-	TRBJ1-1	-	TRBV5-1	TGCGCCAGCAGCTCCGTTCGAGGGGACACTGAAGCTTTCTTT	CASSSVRGDTEAFF
TRBD2	TRBJ2-2	-	TRBV4-3	TGCGCCAGCAGCCAGGAGGGTAGCGGGAGGAAGGGCGGGGAGCTGTTTTTT	CASSQEGSGRKGGELFF
-	TRBJ2-7	-	TRBV7-9	TGTGCCAGCAGACCACCGGGACTCTTCTACGAGCAGTACTTC	CASRPPGLFYEQYF
-	TRBJ2-3	-	TRBV10-3	TGTGCCATCAGCGGGACCCTGAGGACGCCAGATACGCAGTATTTT	CAISGTLRTPDTQYF
TRBD2	TRBJ2-3	few	TRBV6-1	TGTGCCAGCAGTCGCGGACTAGCGGGAGTGGATACGCAGTATTTT	CASSRGLAGVDTQYF
-	TRBJ1-5	-	TRBV20-1	TGCAGTGCTCTAAGGGGAAGTGATCAGCCCCAGCATTTT	CSALRGSDQPQHF
-	TRBJ2-2	few	TRBV6-2/TRBV6-3	TGTGCCAGCAGTTACTCTTTCGGGCGGTCTCAGAACACCGGGGAGCTGTTTTTT	CASSYSFGRSQNTGELFF
TRBD2	TRBJ2-1	many	TRBV7-9	TGTGCCAGCAGCTGGGCTAGCGGGGGGGCCCACTCTGAGCAGTTCTTC	CASSWASGGAHSEQFF
-	TRBJ2-7	-	TRBV11-2	TGTGCCAGCAGCTGGTCCGGGACTCAGAGCGGCGAGCAGTACTTC	CASSWSGTQSGEQYF
-	TRBJ1-2	-	TRBV6-2/TRBV6-3	TGTGCCAGCAGTTACACCGAGATACCCGACCCGGGCTATGGCTACACCTTC	CASSYTEIPDPGYGYTF
TRBD1	TRBJ1-5	few	TRBV12-3/TRBV12-4	TGTGCCAGCAGCCACACACAGGGGACGGTGGGTCAGCCCCAGCATTTT	CASSHTQGTVGQPQHF
TRBD2	TRBJ2-5	few	TRBV2	TGTGCCAGCAGAGATTTAGCGGGCCAAGAGACCCAGTACTTC	CASRDLAGQETQYF
TRBD2	TRBJ2-1	few	TRBV24-1	TGTGCCACCAGTGATTTCAGCTCCGGGACTAGCTCATTCAATGAGCAGTTCTTC	CATSDFSSGTSSFNEQFF
TRBD2	TRBJ2-3	few	TRBV12-3/TRBV12-4	TGTGCCAGCAGTTTTCGAAGGCTACGGCTAGCGGGAGAGGCCGGCACAGATACGCAGTATTTT	CASSFRRLRLAGEAGTDTQYF
-	TRBJ1-3	few	TRBV4-3	TGCGCCAGCAGCCAAGATCACTCTGGAAACACCATATATTTT	CASSQDHSGNTIYF
-	TRBJ2-3	few	TRBV7-2	TGTGCCAGCAGCCCCGGGACGGGTACGCAGTATTTT	CASSPGTGTQYF
-	TRBJ1-1	-	TRBV12-3/TRBV12-4	TGTGCCAGCAGTACTCGGGGTGGGAGAAGATGGACTGAAGCTTTCTTT	CASSTRGGRRWTEAFF
-	TRBJ2-5	-	TRBV21-1	TGTGCCAGCATTGACAGGGGAGCGAGGGAGACCCAGTACTTC	CASIDRGARETQYF
-	TRBJ2-6	-	TRBV7-8	TGTGCCAGCAGCTTCTTCAAGAACAGGGCCCCTGGGGCCAACGTCCTGACTTTC	CASSFFKNRAPGANVLTF
-	TRBJ2-5	few	TRBV30	TGTGCCTGGAGTTTAGGGTCAGAGACCCAGTACTTC	CAWSLGSETQYF
-	TRBJ2-2	-	TRBV6-1	TGTGCCAGCAGTGAAGCTTGGTACACCGGGGAGCTGTTTTTT	CASSEAWYTGELFF
-	TRBJ2-6	-	TRBV6-1	TGTGCCAGCAGTGAAGTAGGGTGGGGATTTTCTGGGGCCAACGTCCTGACTTTC	CASSEVGWGFSGANVLTF